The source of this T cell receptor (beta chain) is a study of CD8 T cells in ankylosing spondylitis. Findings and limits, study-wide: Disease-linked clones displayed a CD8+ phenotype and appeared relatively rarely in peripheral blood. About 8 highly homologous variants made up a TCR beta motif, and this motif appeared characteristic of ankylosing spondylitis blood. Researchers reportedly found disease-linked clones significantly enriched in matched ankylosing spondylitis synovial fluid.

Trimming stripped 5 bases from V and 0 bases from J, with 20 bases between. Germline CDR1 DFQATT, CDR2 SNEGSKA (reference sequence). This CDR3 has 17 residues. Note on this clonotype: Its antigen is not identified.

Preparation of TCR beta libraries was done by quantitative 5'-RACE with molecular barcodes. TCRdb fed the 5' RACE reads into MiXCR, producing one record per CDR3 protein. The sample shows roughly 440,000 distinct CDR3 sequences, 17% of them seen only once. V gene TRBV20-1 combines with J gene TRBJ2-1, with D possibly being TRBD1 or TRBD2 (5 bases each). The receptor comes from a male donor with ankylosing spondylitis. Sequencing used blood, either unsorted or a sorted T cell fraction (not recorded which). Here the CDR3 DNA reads TGCAGTGCTGGGGGTGGTTGGAGCGGTAGCTCCTACAATGAGCAGTTCTTC. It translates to CSAGGGWSGSSYNEQFF.